This T cell receptor (beta chain) is drawn from a study of cytomegalovirus exposure and HLA in healthy donors. Points from the study as a whole: A few CMV-associated chains proved CMV antigen-specific in vitro.

V was trimmed by 5 bases and J by 3 bases, leaving 17 bases between them. Germline CDR1 reads SGHTA; CDR2 reads FQGNSA. There are 15 residues in the CDR3. The PCR ran on 60 Vbeta and 13 Jbeta primers. The data were produced by immunoSEQ multiplex PCR, yet TCRdb's version contains in-frame clones alone and is incomplete. This table holds around 150,000 clones, around 63% found once. Points on this clone: The antigen remains unidentified.

V gene TRBV7-2 combines with J gene TRBJ2-7, with TRBD1 as a possible D gene (6 bases). Sequencing was carried out using PBMCs. This TCR derives from a human donor in good health. DNA for the CDR3: TGTGCCAGCAGCCCGAGACAGGACCTAGACTACGAGCAGTACTTC. This codes for CASSPRQDLDYEQYF.